This T cell receptor beta chain was retrieved from a study of blood T cells in healthy people across ages. Points from the study as a whole: As age increased, TCR beta diversity per million T cells fell in a roughly linear fashion.

V gave up 2 bases and J gave up 3 bases, with 12 bases separating them. The CDR3 is made up of 14 amino acids. Germline V lookup: CDR1 SGHRS, CDR2 YFSETQ. A second roughly 6 to 12 cycle PCR used barcoded and J-beta primers. TCRdb called the 5' RACE reads again in MiXCR, with one record for every CDR3 protein. The data hold about 730,000 distinct CDR3 sequences, with roughly two fifths observed a single time. Donors were systemically healthy Caucasian individuals from Russia aged roughly 6 to 95 years. This clonotype has only a few counts. The antigen is unknown. Sequences were obtained from blood. The receptor was derived from a woman in her sixties in good health. V is TRBV5-1 and J is TRBJ2-7, with D perhaps TRBD2 (6 bases). Here the CDR3 DNA reads TGCGCCAGCAGCTTCGGGACGGACTACTACGAGCAGTACTTC. The encoded protein is CASSFGTDYYEQYF.